The next 24 T cell receptor beta chains were all read from a single sample in a study of cytomegalovirus exposure and HLA in healthy donors. The primer mix had 60 Vbeta and 13 Jbeta primers. The data were produced by immunoSEQ multiplex PCR, yet TCRdb's version contains in-frame clones alone and is incomplete. The sample has 180,000 or so clones, around 79% seen once. Sequencing used PBMCs. The receptors come from a man aged 35-49 years in good health and CMV-seropositive.

This clone was seen a handful of times. The chain joins TRBV2 to TRBJ1-2, with D uncertain. Germline assignment: CDR1 SNHLY and CDR2 FYNNEI. Deletions cut 3 bases from V and 2 bases from J, with 10 bases between. The CDR3 has 14 residues. CDR3 residues: CASSDAGANYGYTF. CDR3 coding DNA: TGTGCCAGCAGTGACGCTGGAGCAAACTATGGCTACACCTTC. Together with reference TRBV2 and TRBJ1-2, the CDR3 gives the full variable domain: EPEVTQTPSHQVTQMGQEVILRCVPISNHLYFYWYRQILGQKVEFLVSFYNNEISEKSEIFDDQFSVERPDGSNFTLKIRSTKLEDSAMYFCASSDAGANYGYTFGSGTRLTVV.

The J gene is TRBJ2-1, the V gene TRBV11-2; D is perhaps TRBD2 (5 bases). There are 15 residues in the CDR3. V was cut by 2 bases and J by 13 bases, with 21 bases left in between. Per germline, CDR1 SGHAT and CDR2 FQNNGV. The CDR3 loop reads CASSLNTGGSGAQFF. The CDR3 bases are TGTGCCAGCAGCTTAAATACGGGCGGGTCTGGAGCTCAGTTCTTC. The complete variable domain, with remaining parts taken from reference TRBV11-2 and TRBJ2-1, reads EAGVAQSPRYKIIEKRQSVAFWCNPISGHATLYWYQQILGQGPKLLIQFQNNGVVDDSQLPKDRFSAERLKGVDSTLKIQPAKLEDSAVYLCASSLNTGGSGAQFFGPGTRLTVL.

The genes are TRBV5-1 and TRBJ2-7, with 9 bases aligning to TRBD1. V gave up 4 bases and J gave up 1 base; unmatched junction bases: 6. CDR1 is SGHRS and CDR2 is YFSETQ in the germline V gene. The CDR3 sequence is 15 residues long. CDR3 sequence reads: CASSGGQGVSYEQYF. CDR3 bases: TGCGCCAGCAGCGGGGGACAGGGTGTATCCTACGAGCAGTACTTC.

The chain joins TRBV11-1 to TRBJ2-7; the match to TRBD1 covers 10 bases. Germline V gene data show CDR1 as SGHAT and CDR2 as FQDESV (reference sequence). This CDR3 contains 14 residues. The V segment lost 4 bases and the J segment 7 bases; nucleotides outside the gene matches: 7. The CDR3 DNA follows: TGTGCCAGCAGCTCAGGGACAGGGGTCGGAGAGCAGTACTTC. Encoded protein: CASSSGTGVGEQYF.

V usage is TRBV5-8 and J usage is TRBJ2-1, with D maybe TRBD2 (6 bases). V lost 0 bases and J 5 bases, leaving 12 bases between the germline ends. This CDR3 spans 15 amino acids. Germline V CDR1 and CDR2: SGHTS, YDEGEE. CDR3 in amino acids: CASSLVSGAHNEQFF. The CDR3 nucleotides are TGTGCCAGCAGCTTGGTTAGCGGAGCTCACAATGAGCAGTTCTTC.

This clone has a single count. This sequence joins TRBV7-9 and TRBJ2-1, with 7 bases that match TRBD2. V shed 5 bases and J 13 bases; nucleotides not matched to a gene: 5. Germline CDR1 is SEHNR and CDR2 is FQNEAQ (reference sequence). The CDR3 spans 11 residues. The CDR3 nucleotides read TGTGCCAGCAGCCTCTCGACTAGCCAGTTCTTC. Amino acids: CASSLSTSQFF.

The CDR3 sequence: CASSQFSELFF. The CDR3 nucleotides read TGTGCCAGCAGCCAGTTCTCTGAACTGTTTTTT. The chain recombines TRBV7-9 with TRBJ1-4; D is ambiguous. Trimming pared 5 bases from V and 12 bases from J, leaving 10 bases between. The CDR3 is 11 residues long. Germline CDR1 is SEHNR and CDR2 is FQNEAQ (reference sequence).

The V gene is TRBV5-1, the J gene TRBJ2-1; TRBD2 aligns across 9 bases. This CDR3 region has 14 residues. Trimming cost V 0 bases and J 9 bases; bases outside gene matches: 4. Germline V gene sequence: CDR1 SGHRS, CDR2 YFSETQ. The CDR3 sequence is CASSLGGTSSEQFF. CDR3 DNA sequence: TGCGCCAGCAGCTTGGGAGGGACTAGCAGTGAGCAGTTCTTC.

The CDR3 is CASSESLEGTDTQYF. CDR3 DNA: TGTGCCAGCAGTGAATCACTAGAAGGCACAGATACGCAGTATTTT. The rearrangement joins TRBV25-1 to TRBJ2-3, with D possibly being TRBD2 (5 bases). Germline CDR1 and CDR2: MGHDK and SYGVNS. The CDR3 loop spans 15 amino acids. Trimming cost V 1 base and J 1 base, with 9 bases left between them.

The chain has TRBV27 and TRBJ2-5, with 8 bases fitting TRBD1. Germline V CDR1 and CDR2: MNHEY, SMNVEV (reference sequence). V shed 5 bases, J shed 0 bases, and the junction held 11 bases outside the gene matches. CDR3 size: 17 residues. CDR3 nucleotide sequence: TGTGCCAGCAGTCTAATACCGGGACAGGACTACCAAGAGACCCAGTACTTC. This encodes CASSLIPGQDYQETQYF.

The chain has TRBV6-1 and TRBJ2-1, with 9 bases aligning to TRBD2. Germline lookup yields CDR1 MNHNS and CDR2 SASEGT. The CDR3 contains 14 residues. The junction had 3 bases not matched to a gene; V was cut back by 6 bases and J by 3 bases. CDR3 region: CASSLSGSYNEQFF. The CDR3 DNA reads TGTGCCAGCAGCCTTAGCGGGAGCTACAATGAGCAGTTCTTC.

This sequence joins TRBV28 and TRBJ1-2; D is ambiguous. The CDR3 consists of 14 residues. The V end was cut by 5 bases, the J end by 0 bases, with 10 bases between. Germline V gives CDR1 MDHEN, CDR2 SYDVKM. The CDR3 DNA reads TGTGCCAGCAGTGGCTCGGGAACTAACTATGGCTACACCTTC. The encoded protein is CASSGSGTNYGYTF.

J is TRBJ1-1 and V is TRBV28; the match to TRBD1 covers 10 bases. CDR3 length: 15 residues. V was pared by 3 bases and J by 5 bases, with 6 bases of the junction left unmatched. Germline V gene lookup returns CDR1 MDHEN and CDR2 SYDVKM. In DNA form, the CDR3 reads TGTGCCAGCAGTTTGAGACAGGGGGCATGGACTGAAGCTTTCTTT. The encoded protein is CASSLRQGAWTEAFF.

In this sample, this clone turned up a few times. The chain recombines TRBV29-1 with TRBJ1-1; D is possibly TRBD1 (6 bases). Germline assignment: CDR1 SQVTM and CDR2 ANQGSEA. There are 15 residues in the CDR3. The ends were cut back, 4 bases at V and 3 bases at J, with 18 bases in the middle. CDR3 nucleotides: TGCAGCGTTGCCAGGGGCCGTCGGGGGGACACTGAAGCTTTCTTT. Its protein product is CSVARGRRGDTEAFF.

CDR3 in DNA: TGTGCCAGCAGCTCTTATCCTCAGGGGGCTTACGAGCAGTACTTC. It specifies CASSSYPQGAYEQYF. The chain links TRBV11-3 to TRBJ2-7, with TRBD1 identical over 8 bases. The CDR3 consists of 15 residues. The V gene's germline CDR1 is SGHNT and CDR2 YENEEA. V lost 4 bases and J lost 4; bases outside the gene matches: 9.

CDR3 DNA: TGTGCCAGCAGGGGCCGGGACAGGGGGCTGGAGACCCAGTACTTC. This translates into CASRGRDRGLETQYF. The rearrangement uses TRBV21-1 and TRBJ2-5; the D call of TRBD1 is as the table states it, not checked on the DNA. TRBV21-1 is flagged as a pseudogene. The CDR3 has 15 residues.

This clone was counted a single time. The chain combines TRBV29-1 with TRBJ2-5, with a possible D match to TRBD2 (5 bases). Germline-derived CDR1 and CDR2 are SQVTM and ANQGSEA. Trimming took off 4 bases at V and 1 base at J, with 22 bases between the two ends. The CDR3 is 17 residues long. The CDR3 is CSVVYSGILIFQETQYF. DNA of the CDR3: TGCAGCGTTGTGTATTCCGGGATTCTAATCTTCCAAGAGACCCAGTACTTC.

This chain joins TRBV28 and TRBJ1-5; TRBD1 agrees at 9 bases. The V gene's germline CDR1 is MDHEN and CDR2 SYDVKM. V was pared by 4 bases and J by 1 base, with 5 bases of the junction left unmatched. The CDR3 is 16 residues long. This chain's CDR3 is CASSSGTGSSNQPQHF. CDR3 DNA sequence: TGTGCCAGCAGTTCCGGGACAGGGAGCAGCAATCAGCCCCAGCATTTT.

The chain combines TRBV25-1 with TRBJ1-2; no clear D. This CDR3 has 13 amino acids. V was pared by 6 bases and J by 4 bases, with 12 bases between. Germline CDR1 is MGHDK and CDR2 is SYGVNS. The CDR3 spells CASSGRVGYGYTF. For the CDR3, the DNA is TGTGCCAGCAGCGGGAGGGTAGGCTATGGCTACACCTTC.

The genes are TRBV2 and TRBJ1-5; 8 bases fit TRBD1. The CDR3 length is 12 residues. Germline V gene sequence: CDR1 SNHLY, CDR2 FYNNEI. V shed 5 bases, J shed 12 bases, and the junction held 6 bases outside the gene matches. The CDR3 DNA reads TGTGCCAGCAGTCCAGACAGGGGAAGCCAGCATTTT. As protein: CASSPDRGSQHF. Supplemented by reference TRBV2 and TRBJ1-5, the full variable domain reads EPEVTQTPSHQVTQMGQEVILRCVPISNHLYFYWYRQILGQKVEFLVSFYNNEISEKSEIFDDQFSVERPDGSNFTLKIRSTKLEDSAMYFCASSPDRGSQHFGDGTRLSIL.

The rearrangement uses TRBV6-6 and TRBJ2-3; possibly TRBD1 for D (6 bases). This CDR3 has 15 amino acids. V was cut by 2 bases and J by 0 bases, with 9 bases left in between. Germline assignment: CDR1 MNHNY and CDR2 SVGAGI (reference sequence). CDR3 bases: TGTGCCAGCAGTTACACCGGACAGAGCACAGATACGCAGTATTTT. Residues: CASSYTGQSTDTQYF.

The rearrangement joins TRBV7-6 to TRBJ2-3, with a weak D call TRBD2 (6 bases). Germline CDR1 reads SGHVS; CDR2 reads FNYEAQ. The CDR3 is 14 amino acids. V lost 5 bases and J lost 3, with 12 bases in between. The CDR3 bases are TGTGCCAGCAGCAGCCGACTAGGTACAGATACGCAGTATTTT. Its translation is CASSSRLGTDTQYF.

The chain uses TRBV5-1 and TRBJ2-1; D may be TRBD2 (6 bases). The CDR3 consists of 13 residues. Germline V gene sequence: CDR1 SGHRS, CDR2 YFSETQ. Trimming took off 4 bases at V and 7 bases at J, with 12 bases between the two ends. CDR3 nucleotide sequence: TGCGCCAGCAGCCGGGGGATTGGGAATGAGCAGTTCTTC. Amino acids: CASSRGIGNEQFF.

V and J are TRBV13 and TRBJ2-1; perhaps TRBD2 as D (6 bases). With 3 bases removed from V and 8 bases from J, the gap between germline ends came to 11 bases. Germline V gives CDR1 PRHDT, CDR2 FYEKMQ (reference sequence). The CDR3 sequence is 13 residues long. CDR3 coding DNA: TGTGCCAGCAGCTTGCAACGGGAGTATGAGCAGTTCTTC. Translating gives CASSLQREYEQFF. Supplemented by reference TRBV13 and TRBJ2-1, the full variable domain reads AAGVIQSPRHLIKEKRETATLKCYPIPRHDTVYWYQQGPGQDPQFLISFYEKMQSDKGSIPDRFSAQQFSDYHSELNMSSLELGDSALYFCASSLQREYEQFFGPGTRLTVL.